Each of the 24 T cell receptor beta chains below was sequenced from the same sample in a study of identical twins. TCRdb reanalysed the 5' RACE reads using MiXCR and keeps one entry per CDR3 protein. Altogether about 520,000 distinct CDR3 sequences are present, about 20% being singletons, with the ten largest covering around 0.91%. These data were also filed under a second study, of T cells expressing NK-cell markers.

The sequenced sample consisted of CD4+ T cells sorted from blood. The receptors shown here come from a woman between 18 and 29 years old in good health.

J is TRBJ1-2 and V is TRBV2; D is unresolved. The CDR3 loop spans 14 amino acids. Per germline, CDR1 SNHLY and CDR2 FYNNEI. The germline V and J ends were trimmed by 7 bases and 0 bases, with 12 bases remaining between them. CDR3 sequence reads: CASIRQETNYGYTF. DNA of the CDR3: TGTGCCAGCATCAGGCAAGAGACTAACTATGGCTACACCTTC.

Only a few counts were recorded for this clonotype. The genes are TRBV12-3 or TRBV12-4 and TRBJ2-2; 10 bases align to TRBD2. The V gene end was trimmed by 3 bases and the J gene end by 1 base; junction bases not matched to a gene: 2. CDR3 length: 16 amino acids. This CDR3 is CASSFLAGGNTGELFF. CDR3 coding DNA: TGTGCCAGCAGTTTTTTAGCGGGAGGGAACACCGGGGAGCTGTTTTTT.

V is TRBV3-1 and J is TRBJ2-6; no reliable D call. The CDR3 extends over 15 amino acids. V was pared by 2 bases and J by 2 bases, with 7 bases between. CDR1 and CDR2 from the germline V gene are LGHDT and YNNKEL (reference sequence). CDR3 in amino acids: CASSQPGAGANVLTF. The CDR3 coding sequence is TGTGCCAGCAGCCAACCTGGGGCTGGGGCCAACGTCCTGACTTTC.

This clonotype was found a few times. V is TRBV20-1 and J is TRBJ2-5, with D unresolved. The germline CDR1 and CDR2 sequences are DFQATT and SNEGSKA (reference sequence). With 3 bases removed from V and 5 bases from J, the gap between germline ends came to 7 bases. The CDR3 has 11 residues. The CDR3 loop is CSASRAETQYF. The CDR3 DNA reads TGCAGTGCTAGTAGGGCGGAGACCCAGTACTTC.

The chain carries TRBV7-2 and TRBJ1-5; D is unresolved. This CDR3 region has 15 residues. CDR1 and CDR2 (germline): SGHTA, FQGNSA. Trimming took 2 bases from V and 2 from J, leaving 10 bases between them. The CDR3 spells CASSLQVDGNQPQHF. The CDR3 nucleotides are TGTGCCAGCAGCTTACAGGTCGACGGCAATCAGCCCCAGCATTTT.

The chain links TRBV4-3 to TRBJ2-7; perhaps TRBD2 as D (5 bases). Trimming removed 6 bases at V and 3 bases at J, with 18 bases between. This CDR3 is 15 amino acids long. Germline lookup yields CDR1 LGHNA and CDR2 YSLEER. CDR3 DNA: TGCGCCAGCAGTTTCGAGCTGGGCCGGGACTACGAGCAGTACTTC. Its translation: CASSFELGRDYEQYF.

This clonotype turned up a few times. The chain has TRBV15 and TRBJ2-2, with 7 bases fitting TRBD2. The trim removed 1 base at V and 4 bases at J, leaving 6 bases unmatched. Looked up from germline, CDR1 is LNHNV and CDR2 is YYDKDF (reference sequence). The CDR3 consists of 16 residues. CDR3 in DNA: TGTGCCACCAGCAGAGCGGGGCGGGGGATCACCGGGGAGCTGTTTTTT. Translation: CATSRAGRGITGELFF.

The sample holds a few counts of this clonotype. The chain links TRBV20-1 to TRBJ2-7; unclear D gene. V was pared by 2 bases and J by 1 base, with 12 bases between. The length of the CDR3 is 14 residues. The V gene's germline CDR1 is DFQATT and CDR2 SNEGSKA (reference sequence). The chain's CDR3 is CSARSGLFSYEQYF. The CDR3 nucleotides are TGCAGTGCTAGATCCGGGCTATTTTCCTACGAGCAGTACTTC.

In its sample, this clonotype was seen a few times. The gene calls are TRBV20-1 and TRBJ2-7; no clear D gene. Germline CDR1 and CDR2: DFQATT and SNEGSKA (reference sequence). The CDR3 sequence is 15 residues long. V lost 0 bases and J lost 2, with 14 bases in between. DNA for the CDR3: TGCAGTGCTAGAGATCAAGGCATCTCAGCCTACGAGCAGTACTTC. As protein: CSARDQGISAYEQYF.

In this sample, this clonotype turned up many times. The chain uses TRBV6-1 and TRBJ2-7, with D perhaps assigned TRBD1 or TRBD2 (5 bases each). The V and J ends lost 6 bases and 7 bases respectively, with 19 bases between them. This CDR3 spans 14 amino acids. Germline V CDR1 and CDR2: MNHNS, SASEGT. CDR3 DNA: TGTGCCAGCAGCCTCGGGACGGCTACCCGGGAGCAGTACTTC. As protein: CASSLGTATREQYF.

V is TRBV6-5 and J is TRBJ1-3, with D unresolved. The ends were cut back, 3 bases at V and 0 bases at J, with 9 bases in the middle. This CDR3 contains 15 residues. CDR1 and CDR2 from the germline V gene are MNHEY and SVGAGI. In nucleotides, the CDR3 is TGTGCCAGCAGTTATGAGTCCGGCTCTGGAAACACCATATATTTT. This codes for CASSYESGSGNTIYF.

Only a few counts were recorded for this clonotype. One junction end does not reproduce the germline sequence, and a read error may be involved. This chain connects TRBV4-3 to TRBJ2-2, with 8 bases fitting TRBD2. The CDR3 is made up of 19 amino acids. Looked up from germline, CDR1 is LGHNA and CDR2 is YSLEER. CDR3 sequence reads: CASSQDLPRLSGNSGELFF. The CDR3 coding sequence is TGCGCCAGCAGCCAAGATCTCCCTAGGCTTAGCGGGAACTCCGGGGAGCTGTTTTTT.

There are a few counts of this clonotype. The chain uses TRBV24-1 and TRBJ2-3, with a weak D call TRBD2 (7 bases). The CDR3 length is 13 residues. Germline V CDR1 and CDR2: KGHDR, SFDVKD. Trimming cost V 10 bases and J 4 bases, with 14 bases left between them. CDR3 sequence (DNA): TGTGCCACAGGGAGGGGGAGTTCAGATACGCAGTATTTT. Protein sequence: CATGRGSSDTQYF.

The V gene is TRBV6-6, the J gene TRBJ2-5; no definite D call. This CDR3 contains 11 residues. V lost 7 bases and J lost 5, with 8 bases in between. Germline V gene sequence: CDR1 MNHNY, CDR2 SVGAGI (reference sequence). CDR3 loop: CASTYGETQYF. In DNA form, the CDR3 reads TGTGCCAGCACGTACGGGGAGACCCAGTACTTC.

V usage is TRBV5-1 and J usage is TRBJ2-5; D is unclear. The CDR3 spans 14 residues. Germline loops: CDR1 SGHRS, CDR2 YFSETQ. Trimming stripped 5 bases from V and 3 bases from J, with 14 bases between. The CDR3 region has the DNA TGCGCCAGCAGGTCGATGACTTCCGAAGAGACCCAGTACTTC. As protein: CASRSMTSEETQYF.

V and J are TRBV25-1 and TRBJ2-4; no reliable D call. CDR1 is MGHDK and CDR2 is SYGVNS in the germline V gene. V lost 3 bases and J 7 bases, leaving 4 bases between the germline ends. The CDR3 length is 11 residues. CDR3 DNA sequence: TGTGCCAGCAGTGAGGGGAACATTCAGTACTTC. The encoded protein is CASSEGNIQYF.

This clonotype was counted between two and nine times. The V and J genes are TRBV20-1 and TRBJ1-2; 8 nucleotides match TRBD1. After removal of 3 bases from V and 8 bases from J, the junction contained 11 bases not matched to a gene. From germline, CDR1 is DFQATT and CDR2 SNEGSKA (reference sequence). The CDR3 is made up of 14 amino acids. This CDR3 is CSASTTGAPFGYTF. CDR3 nucleotides: TGCAGTGCTAGCACGACAGGGGCCCCATTCGGCTACACCTTC.

This chain connects TRBV6-2 or TRBV6-3 to TRBJ2-1, with D tentatively TRBD1 or TRBD2 (5 bases each). This CDR3 region has 15 residues. Deletions cut 4 bases from V and 7 bases from J, with 17 bases between. Germline lookup yields CDR1 MNHEY and CDR2 SVGEGT. The CDR3: CASSFLVRGMNEQFF. The DNA for the CDR3 is TGTGCCAGCAGTTTCTTGGTGAGGGGAATGAATGAGCAGTTCTTC.

Only a few counts were recorded for this clonotype. The chain links TRBV7-9 to TRBJ2-1; 10 bases map to TRBD2. This CDR3 is 17 amino acids long. V shed 0 bases, J shed 0 bases, and the junction held 2 bases outside the gene matches. Germline V gene sequence: CDR1 SEHNR, CDR2 FQNEAQ (reference sequence). CDR3 loop: CASSLAVAGGSYNEQFF. The DNA for the CDR3 is TGTGCCAGCAGCTTAGCTGTAGCGGGGGGCTCCTACAATGAGCAGTTCTTC.

The chain employs TRBV5-4 and TRBJ2-1; D remains ambiguous. Germline CDR1 SGHNT, CDR2 YYREEE (reference sequence). CDR3 length: 12 amino acids. Trimming left V 2 bases short and J 5 bases short, with 5 bases between. The CDR3 DNA is TGTGCCAGCAGCTTAACACACAATGAGCAGTTCTTC. Translation: CASSLTHNEQFF.

This clonotype was seen a handful of times. The gene calls are TRBV20-1 and TRBJ2-5, with TRBD2 matching 7 bases. The length of the CDR3 is 14 residues. The V gene end was trimmed by 1 base and the J gene end by 2 bases; junction bases not matched to a gene: 4. Germline CDR1 reads DFQATT; CDR2 reads SNEGSKA (reference sequence). CDR3 residues: CSARGPAGQETQYF. Written as DNA, the CDR3 is TGCAGTGCTAGAGGTCCAGCGGGGCAAGAGACCCAGTACTTC.

The rearrangement uses TRBV20-1 and TRBJ2-7; 7 bases are shared with TRBD2. The V segment lost 1 base and the J segment 7 bases; nucleotides outside the gene matches: 10. This CDR3 is built from 14 residues. Germline V gene lookup returns CDR1 DFQATT and CDR2 SNEGSKA (reference sequence). Written as DNA, the CDR3 is TGCAGTGCTAGAGGCGAGCGGGACCGACTTGAGCAGTACTTC. This translates into CSARGERDRLEQYF.

The chain links TRBV4-2 to TRBJ2-7; no clear D. Germline values: CDR1 LGHNA, CDR2 YNFKEQ. V lost 1 base and J lost 3, with 10 bases in between. This CDR3 has 14 amino acids. CDR3 region: CASSQGEGFYEQYF. CDR3 DNA sequence: TGTGCCAGCAGCCAAGGGGAAGGCTTCTACGAGCAGTACTTC.

This clonotype was seen only a few times. The V gene is TRBV6-1, the J gene TRBJ1-1, with 8 positions matching TRBD1. From germline, CDR1 is MNHNS and CDR2 SASEGT. The V gene end was trimmed by 7 bases and the J gene end by 6 bases; junction bases not matched to a gene: 10. CDR3 length equals 14 residues. The CDR3 bases are TGTGCCAGCATCCCGGACAGGGCTGCGGCTGAAGCTTTCTTT. It codes for CASIPDRAAAEAFF.